One and the same sample provided the 4 T cell receptor beta chains below, sequenced in a study of blood T cell repertoires in COVID-19. Method: immunoSEQ multiplex PCR; TCRdb's copy keeps in-frame clones and lacks some. Here the sample spans some 150,000 clones, about four fifths being singletons. The sample was peripheral blood. The receptors originated from a woman in her sixties or seventies with active or convalescent COVID-19.

The table lists this clone with a count of one. This chain joins TRBV5-1 and TRBJ1-1; the match to TRBD1 covers 8 bases. Germline CDR1 and CDR2: SGHRS and YFSETQ. The CDR3 runs 13 residues. Losses at the gene ends were 4 bases for V and 3 bases for J; bases not matched to a gene: 2. The CDR3 DNA follows: TGCGCCAGCAGCATGGGACAGGACACTGAAGCTTTCTTT. It is translated as CASSMGQDTEAFF.

The chain is built from TRBV3-1 (or the pseudogene TRBV3-2) and TRBJ2-7; possibly TRBD1 for D (5 bases). The CDR3 is made up of 17 amino acids. CDR1 LGHDT and CDR2 YNNKEL come from the germline V gene (reference sequence). Trimming pared 0 bases from V and 5 bases from J, leaving 20 bases between. Here the CDR3 reads CASSQDFGARSRNEQYF. CDR3 bases: TGTGCCAGCAGCCAAGATTTTGGGGCTCGCTCGAGAAACGAGCAGTACTTC.

V gene TRBV9 combines with J gene TRBJ2-5; D not resolved. Germline CDR1 SGDLS, CDR2 YYNGEE. This CDR3 has 14 amino acids. V was clipped by 3 bases and J by 5 bases, with 14 bases between them. The CDR3 spells CASSGPTVRETQYF. The CDR3 DNA reads as TGTGCCAGCAGCGGACCGACGGTGAGGGAGACCCAGTACTTC.

The genes are TRBV11-3 and TRBJ2-1; 8 nucleotides align to TRBD2. The J segment lost 3 bases and the V segment lost 5 bases, leaving 6 bases of the junction unmatched. Germline CDR1 reads SGHNT; CDR2 reads YENEEA. The CDR3 spans 15 residues. For the CDR3, the DNA is TGTGCCAGCAGCCAGGACGGGGGGGTCTACAATGAGCAGTTCTTC. Its protein product is CASSQDGGVYNEQFF. Looking up the rest from reference TRBV11-3 and TRBJ2-1 gives the full variable domain: EAGVVQSPRYKIIEKKQPVAFWCNPISGHNTLYWYLQNLGQGPELLIRYENEEAVDDSQLPKDRFSAERLKGVDSTLKIQPAELGDSAVYLCASSQDGGVYNEQFFGPGTRLTVL.